This T cell receptor beta chain was documented in a study of control samples from healthy donors and cancer patients. The CDR3 spans 16 residues. Germline values: CDR1 SGDLS, CDR2 YYNGEE. Trimming took off 2 bases at V and 7 bases at J, with 19 bases between the two ends. TCRdb keeps only in-frame clones here, not all; method: immunoSEQ multiplex PCR. The data hold roughly 120,000 clones, with approximately 90% observed a single time. The V and J genes are TRBV9 and TRBJ2-1, with a possible D match to TRBD1 (5 bases). The sequencing input was PBMCs. This TCR was recovered from a woman between 50 and 59 years old with colorectal cancer. CDR3 residues: CASSVRQYDSLNEQFF. Written as DNA, the CDR3 is TGTGCCAGCAGCGTGAGACAGTATGATTCGTTGAATGAGCAGTTCTTC.